A single sample is the source of the 23 T cell receptor beta chains below, sequenced in a study of blood T cell repertoires in COVID-19. Generated by immunoSEQ multiplex PCR, the TCRdb table keeps only in-frame clones and is missing some. The table records 250,000 to 350,000 clones, around 86% of them present only once. Sequenced input: peripheral blood. These receptors originate from a woman aged 25 to 39 with active or convalescent COVID-19.

The chain has TRBV4-3 and TRBJ2-7, with D possibly matching TRBD1 (6 bases). The V gene lost 0 bases and the J gene lost 4 bases, with 13 bases spanning the gap. Germline CDR1 reads LGHNA; CDR2 reads YSLEER. The CDR3 runs 15 residues. CDR3 amino acids: CASSQDRGRGYEQYF. The CDR3 DNA reads as TGCGCCAGCAGCCAAGATCGAGGCAGGGGTTACGAGCAGTACTTC.

The rearrangement uses TRBV28 and TRBJ2-7; D possibly corresponds to TRBD1 (6 bases). Trimming cost V 5 bases and J 3 bases, with 17 bases left between them. CDR1 MDHEN and CDR2 SYDVKM come from the germline V gene. The CDR3 contains 15 residues. The CDR3 coding sequence is TGTGCCAGCAGTCCTAAAGTAGGACAGTTCTACGAGCAGTACTTC. This gives the protein CASSPKVGQFYEQYF.

The chain couples TRBV28 to TRBJ1-6; tentatively, D is TRBD1 (6 bases). The V end lost 4 bases, the J end lost 10 bases, and 17 bases lay between the germline ends. The CDR3 spans 15 residues. CDR1 is MDHEN and CDR2 is SYDVKM in the germline V gene. Here the CDR3 DNA reads TGTGCCAGCAGTTGGGGGGGAAGGGGGGAATCACCCCTCCACTTT. Protein product: CASSWGGRGESPLHF.

This clone showed up just once. The genes are TRBV19 and TRBJ2-7; the match to TRBD1 covers 7 bases. From germline, CDR1 is LNHDA and CDR2 SQIVND (reference sequence). With 4 bases clipped from V and 0 bases from J, the junction kept 9 bases outside the gene matches. The CDR3 has 16 residues. CDR3 sequence: CASSTPTGTSSYEQYF. The CDR3 nucleotides read TGTGCCAGTAGTACCCCGACAGGGACGAGCTCCTACGAGCAGTACTTC.

This clone was detected only a few times. The gene calls are TRBV2 and TRBJ1-1; TRBD1 might be the D (5 bases). Germline V gene data show CDR1 as SNHLY and CDR2 as FYNNEI. Trimming took off 8 bases at V and 3 bases at J, with 13 bases between the two ends. This CDR3 is 13 amino acids long. The CDR3 coding sequence is TGTGCCAGCGGGGGGGAAAGGGACACTGAAGCTTTCTTT. This translates into CASGGERDTEAFF. Variable domain in full (rest from reference TRBV2 and TRBJ1-1): EPEVTQTPSHQVTQMGQEVILRCVPISNHLYFYWYRQILGQKVEFLVSFYNNEISEKSEIFDDQFSVERPDGSNFTLKIRSTKLEDSAMYFCASGGERDTEAFFGQGTRLTVV.

The chain is built from TRBV6-2 or TRBV6-3 and TRBJ2-1; the D gene is possibly TRBD2 (6 bases). Germline CDR1 and CDR2: MNHEY and SVGEGT. The CDR3 consists of 14 residues. V dropped 6 bases and J dropped 16 bases, with 25 bases sitting between them. For the CDR3, the DNA is TGTGCCAGCAGCCCACTAGCTAGAGGGACTGGCGGTTTCTTC. Amino acid sequence: CASSPLARGTGGFF.

This chain links TRBV28 with TRBJ1-6, with no clear D. This CDR3 contains 14 residues. Looked up from germline, CDR1 is MDHEN and CDR2 is SYDVKM. V was trimmed by 3 bases and J by 10 bases, leaving 13 bases between them. The CDR3 DNA reads as TGTGCCAGCAGTTTCCGCACCTCGGGGTCACCCCTCCACTTT. It specifies CASSFRTSGSPLHF.

This sequence joins TRBV9 and TRBJ1-2; D is ambiguous. Trimming cost V 0 bases and J 8 bases, with 14 bases left between them. The CDR3 spans 14 residues. Germline values: CDR1 SGDLS, CDR2 YYNGEE. CDR3 nucleotides: TGTGCCAGCAGCGTAGGAGGAGCCTCGCGGGGCTACACCTTC. Its protein is CASSVGGASRGYTF.

V gene TRBV7-9 combines with J gene TRBJ2-5; 12 bases map to TRBD2. The CDR3 runs to 16 residues. CDR1 and CDR2 from the germline V gene are SEHNR and FQNEAQ (reference sequence). The trim removed 5 bases at V and 4 bases at J, leaving 8 bases unmatched. The CDR3 region is CASSRPSGGAGETQYF. The DNA of the CDR3 is TGTGCCAGCAGCCGACCTAGCGGGGGGGCGGGAGAGACCCAGTACTTC.

The chain carries TRBV6-5 and TRBJ1-5; TRBD1 matches at 11 bases. Germline assignment: CDR1 MNHEY and CDR2 SVGAGI. Unmatched junction bases numbered 4, after V lost 9 bases and J lost 9 bases. The CDR3 has 12 amino acids. DNA of the CDR3: TGTGCCAGTGGGACAGGGGGAAGGCCCCAGCATTTT. As protein: CASGTGGRPQHF.

V gene TRBV6-5 combines with J gene TRBJ2-5; TRBD1 aligns across 7 bases. Looked up from germline, CDR1 is MNHEY and CDR2 is SVGAGI. V was clipped by 7 bases and J by 5 bases; unmatched bases: 10. The CDR3 sequence is 14 residues long. The CDR3 DNA follows: TGTGCCAGCAAACAGGGGATGTTAGGGGAGACCCAGTACTTC. It specifies CASKQGMLGETQYF.

The rearrangement links TRBV19 to TRBJ2-3, with 7 bases that match TRBD2. Germline V gene sequence: CDR1 LNHDA, CDR2 SQIVND (reference sequence). CDR3 length equals 15 residues. J gave up 6 bases and V 7 bases, and 13 bases lay outside the gene matches. The CDR3 coding sequence is TGTGCCAGTACACCCACCGGGACTACGGTGGATACGCAGTATTTT. It is translated as CASTPTGTTVDTQYF.

The chain combines TRBV3-1 (or the pseudogene TRBV3-2) with TRBJ1-6, with D possibly TRBD1 on 5 matching bases. The germline CDR1 and CDR2 sequences are LGHDT and YNNKEL (reference sequence). CDR3 length equals 13 residues. Deletions cut 1 base from V and 8 bases from J, with 6 bases between. The CDR3 DNA reads TGTGCCAGCAGCCAAGTAGGGGATTCACCCCTCCACTTT. Translating it yields CASSQVGDSPLHF.

The chain carries TRBV29-1 and TRBJ1-2; the match to TRBD1 covers 7 bases. Per germline, CDR1 SQVTM and CDR2 ANQGSEA. V trimming: 3 bases; J trimming: 2 bases; junction bases outside the gene matches: 9. The length of the CDR3 is 15 residues. CDR3 sequence reads: CSVDSGDSVNYGYTF. In nucleotides, the CDR3 is TGCAGCGTTGATTCGGGGGACAGCGTAAACTATGGCTACACCTTC.

This CDR3 reads CASSRRPRDNSPLHF. In nucleotides, the CDR3 is TGTGCCAGCAGTAGGAGACCCAGGGATAATTCACCCCTCCACTTT. This chain links TRBV6-2 or TRBV6-3 with TRBJ1-6; D is perhaps TRBD1 (5 bases). Deletions cut 5 bases from V and 5 bases from J, with 13 bases between. The CDR3 consists of 15 residues. Germline lookup yields CDR1 MNHEY and CDR2 SVGEGT.

The chain combines TRBV7-9 with TRBJ2-2; tentatively, D is TRBD1 (5 bases). The germline V and J ends were trimmed by 5 bases and 8 bases, with 21 bases remaining between them. The germline CDR1 and CDR2 sequences are SEHNR and FQNEAQ (reference sequence). There are 16 residues in the CDR3. In nucleotides, the CDR3 is TGTGCCAGCAGCCTTAATCCCCAGTCGAACAGGGGGGAGCTGTTTTTT. Its translation is CASSLNPQSNRGELFF.

The chain links TRBV2 to TRBJ1-1; D is undetermined. The germline V gene encodes CDR1 SNHLY and CDR2 FYNNEI. The CDR3 covers 15 residues. V shed 8 bases and J shed 1 base, with 17 bases lying between them. CDR3 in amino acids: CASGGTRTRNTEAFF. The CDR3 nucleotides read TGTGCCAGCGGAGGAACCCGGACCCGGAACACTGAAGCTTTCTTT.

In its sample, this clone was seen once. This chain connects TRBV28 to TRBJ2-3; D possibly corresponds to TRBD1 (6 bases). The V gene's germline CDR1 is MDHEN and CDR2 SYDVKM. The CDR3 contains 13 residues. V lost 4 bases, J lost 8 bases, and 13 bases lay in between. CDR3 DNA: TGTGCCAGCAGTTCCGCGAGGGACATTACGCAGTATTTT. It encodes CASSSARDITQYF.

This clone was observed once. The rearrangement links TRBV18 to TRBJ1-2; TRBD1 matches 7 bases. The V gene's germline CDR1 is KGHSH and CDR2 LQKENI. The CDR3 is 15 residues long. V shed 6 bases, J shed 5 bases, and the junction held 12 bases outside the gene matches. CDR3 sequence reads: CASSRRQGVGYGYTF. CDR3 sequence (DNA): TGTGCCAGCTCCCGCCGACAGGGAGTAGGGTATGGCTACACCTTC.

The J gene is TRBJ1-5, the V gene TRBV5-8, with 7 bases fitting TRBD1. CDR3 length: 16 amino acids. CDR1 is SGHTS and CDR2 is YDEGEE in the germline V gene. V was clipped by 2 bases and J by 3 bases; unmatched bases: 8. The CDR3: CASSFRYDRANQPQHF. CDR3 coding DNA: TGTGCCAGCAGCTTTCGGTATGACAGGGCCAATCAGCCCCAGCATTTT.

V is TRBV6-5 and J is TRBJ1-6; unclear D gene. This CDR3 is 15 amino acids long. Trimming left V 0 bases short and J 11 bases short, with 14 bases between. CDR1 and CDR2 from the germline V gene are MNHEY and SVGAGI. The CDR3 protein is CASSYSTAGMTPLHF. CDR3 DNA: TGTGCCAGCAGTTACTCCACGGCGGGGATGACACCCCTCCACTTT.

V is TRBV7-9 and J is TRBJ2-5, with D unclear. Germline V gene data show CDR1 as SEHNR and CDR2 as FQNEAQ (reference sequence). The V end was cut by 5 bases, the J end by 7 bases, with 17 bases between. The CDR3 has 14 amino acids. CDR3 nucleotide sequence: TGTGCCAGCAGCGCCTCCCTTAATCGGGTGACCCAGTACTTC. This encodes CASSASLNRVTQYF. Combining the CDR3 with reference TRBV7-9 and TRBJ2-5 gives the whole variable domain DTGVSQNPRHKITKRGQNVTFRCDPISEHNRLYWYRQTLGQGPEFLTYFQNEAQLEKSRLLSDRFSAERPKGSFSTLEIQRTEQGDSAMYLCASSASLNRVTQYFGPGTRLLVL.

V gene TRBV5-1 combines with J gene TRBJ2-5, with D tentatively TRBD1 (5 bases). V was shortened by 0 bases and J by 4 bases, with 13 bases between the two germline ends. The CDR3 runs 15 residues. Germline V lookup: CDR1 SGHRS, CDR2 YFSETQ. The CDR3 nucleotides are TGCGCCAGCAGCTTGGGGGGCGGTCGGGTAGAGACCCAGTACTTC. It specifies CASSLGGGRVETQYF.